The clone carrying this T cell receptor (beta chain) was observed a few times. The antigen remains unidentified. The isolated RNA, all of it, was reverse transcribed, so expressed TCRB transcripts were what got sequenced. Measured with immunoSEQ multiplex PCR; TCRdb has only the in-frame clones, and not every one. The sample shows hundreds of thousands of clones, 14% of them seen only once. These data are taken from a study of beta chain features in type 1 diabetes. The CDR3 loop spans 13 amino acids. V was pared by 0 bases and J by 4 bases, with 7 bases between. In germline, CDR1 is SGHRS, CDR2 YFSETQ. Regarding the study as a whole: Shorter TCRB CDR3s, moderately but significantly so, were found in Type 1 diabetes patients in all four CD4+ subsets. More deletions and fewer insertions at VDJ junctions were found in patients with type 1 diabetes. TCRB repertoires of naive, central memory and Treg cells appeared more similar among patients than among healthy donors.

The chain has TRBV5-1 and TRBJ1-1, with D tentatively TRBD1 (6 bases). This clonotype originated in a man aged 25 to 45 with type 1 diabetes. The sample taken for sequencing was naive CD4+ T cells from blood. In nucleotides, the CDR3 is TGCGCCAGCAGCTTGGTCAGGGGCACTGAAGCTTTCTTT. It is translated as CASSLVRGTEAFF.